This T cell receptor (beta chain) comes out of a study of CD4 and CD8 cells across lung adenocarcinoma regions. CDR1 and CDR2 (germline): MNHNS, SASEGT. J was trimmed by 4 bases and V by 7 bases; bases with no gene match: 3. The length of the CDR3 is 14 residues. A single record per CDR3 protein comes from TCRdb applying MiXCR to the PCR reads. The sample lists 3,000 to 4,000 distinct CDR3 sequences; 55% to 75% were seen once. The patients had localized lung adenocarcinoma, a non-small cell subtype. The TCR comes from a male donor with lung adenocarcinoma. The CD4 and CD8 labels of this study may be unreliable. Sequenced input: CD4+ T cells from the margin of a lung tumor. This chain links TRBV6-1 with TRBJ2-1, with 11 bases matching TRBD2. The CDR3 DNA sequence: TGTGCCAGCACGCTAGCGGGAGGATACAATGAGCAGTTCTTC. Residues: CASTLAGGYNEQFF.